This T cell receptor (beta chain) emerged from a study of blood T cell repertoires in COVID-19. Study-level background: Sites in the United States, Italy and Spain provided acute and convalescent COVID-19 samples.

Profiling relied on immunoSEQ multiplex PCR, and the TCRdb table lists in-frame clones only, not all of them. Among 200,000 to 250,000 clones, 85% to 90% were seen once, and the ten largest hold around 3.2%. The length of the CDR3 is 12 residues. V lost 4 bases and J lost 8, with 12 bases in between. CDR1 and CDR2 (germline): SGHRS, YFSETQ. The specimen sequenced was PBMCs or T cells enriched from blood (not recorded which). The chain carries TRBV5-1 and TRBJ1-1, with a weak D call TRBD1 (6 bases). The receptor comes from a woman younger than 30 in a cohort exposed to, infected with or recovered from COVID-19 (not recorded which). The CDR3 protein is CASSPPGAEAFF. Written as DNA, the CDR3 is TGCGCCAGCAGCCCGCCAGGGGCCGAAGCTTTCTTT.